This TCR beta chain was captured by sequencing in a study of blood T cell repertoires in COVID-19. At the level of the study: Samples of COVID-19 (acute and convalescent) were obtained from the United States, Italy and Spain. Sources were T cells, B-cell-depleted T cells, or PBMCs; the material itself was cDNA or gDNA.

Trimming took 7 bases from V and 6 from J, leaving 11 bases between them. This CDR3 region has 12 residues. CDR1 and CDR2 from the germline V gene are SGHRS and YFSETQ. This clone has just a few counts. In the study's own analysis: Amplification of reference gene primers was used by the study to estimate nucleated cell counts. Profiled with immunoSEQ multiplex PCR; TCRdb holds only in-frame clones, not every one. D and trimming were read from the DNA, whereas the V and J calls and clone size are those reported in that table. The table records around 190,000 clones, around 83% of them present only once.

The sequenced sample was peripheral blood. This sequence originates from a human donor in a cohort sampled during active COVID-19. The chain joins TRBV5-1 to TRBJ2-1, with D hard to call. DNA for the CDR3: TGCGCCAGCCGCCAGGCCCCCAATGAGCAGTTCTTC. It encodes CASRQAPNEQFF.